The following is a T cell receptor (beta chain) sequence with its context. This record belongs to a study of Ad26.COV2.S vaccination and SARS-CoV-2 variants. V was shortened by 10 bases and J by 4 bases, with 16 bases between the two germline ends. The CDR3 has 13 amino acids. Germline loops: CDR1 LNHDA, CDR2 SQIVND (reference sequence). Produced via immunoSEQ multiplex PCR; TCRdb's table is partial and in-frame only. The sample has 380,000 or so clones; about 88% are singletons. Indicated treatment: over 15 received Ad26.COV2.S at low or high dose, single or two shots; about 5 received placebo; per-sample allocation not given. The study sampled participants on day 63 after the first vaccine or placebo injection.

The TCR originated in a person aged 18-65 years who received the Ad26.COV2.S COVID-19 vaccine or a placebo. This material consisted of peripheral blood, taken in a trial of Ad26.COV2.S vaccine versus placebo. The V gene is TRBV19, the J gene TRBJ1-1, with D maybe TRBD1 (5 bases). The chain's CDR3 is CATRTRGGTEAFF. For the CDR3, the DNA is TGTGCCACCCGGACAAGGGGTGGCACTGAAGCTTTCTTT. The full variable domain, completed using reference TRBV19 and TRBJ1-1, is DGGITQSPKYLFRKEGQNVTLSCEQNLNHDAMYWYRQDPGQGLRLIYYSQIVNDFQKGDIAEGYSVSREKKESFPLTVTSAQKNPTAFYLCATRTRGGTEAFFGQGTRLTVV.